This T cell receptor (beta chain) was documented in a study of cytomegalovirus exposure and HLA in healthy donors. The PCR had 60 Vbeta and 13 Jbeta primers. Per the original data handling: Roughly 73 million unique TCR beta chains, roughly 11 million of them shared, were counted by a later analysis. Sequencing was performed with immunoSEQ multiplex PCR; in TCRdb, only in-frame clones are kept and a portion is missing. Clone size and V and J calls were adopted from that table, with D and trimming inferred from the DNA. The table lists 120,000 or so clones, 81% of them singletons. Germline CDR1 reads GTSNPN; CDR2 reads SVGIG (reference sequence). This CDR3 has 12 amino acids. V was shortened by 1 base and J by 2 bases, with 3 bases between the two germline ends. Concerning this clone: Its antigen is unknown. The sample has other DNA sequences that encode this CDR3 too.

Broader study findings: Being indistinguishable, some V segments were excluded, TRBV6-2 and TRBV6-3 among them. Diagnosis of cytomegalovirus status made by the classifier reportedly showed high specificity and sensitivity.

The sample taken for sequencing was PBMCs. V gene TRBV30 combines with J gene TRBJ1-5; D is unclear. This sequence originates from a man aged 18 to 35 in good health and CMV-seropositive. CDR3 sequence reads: CAWSGGNQPQHF. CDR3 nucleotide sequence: TGTGCCTGGAGTGGAGGCAATCAGCCCCAGCATTTT. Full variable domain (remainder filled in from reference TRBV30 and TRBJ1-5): SQTIHQWPATLVQPVGSPLSLECTVEGTSNPNLYWYRQAAGRGLQLLFYSVGIGQISSEVPQNLSASRPQDRQFILSSKKLLLSDSGFYLCAWSGGNQPQHFGDGTRLSIL.